These 30 T cell receptor beta chains were all obtained from the same sample, sequenced in a study of CD8 T cells in ankylosing spondylitis. Study outcomes and limitations: A motif in TCR beta, a set of roughly eight highly homologous variants, appeared characteristic of ankylosing spondylitis blood.

Their antigens remain unidentified. TCRdb reprocessed the 5' RACE reads with MiXCR, giving one entry per CDR3 protein. The data contain fewer than 550,000 distinct CDR3 sequences, 5.3% of them singletons. The sample comprised blood, either unsorted or a sorted T cell fraction (not recorded which). The receptors here all came from a male donor with ankylosing spondylitis.

This clonotype was observed many times. This chain uses TRBV12-3 or TRBV12-4 with TRBJ2-7; a weak D match, TRBD1 (7 bases). Trimming removed 6 bases at V and 6 bases at J, with 21 bases between. The CDR3 is 15 amino acids. The CDR3 loop reads CASSPVSRGVGEQYF. The DNA of the CDR3 is TGTGCCAGCAGCCCAGTAAGCAGGGGGGTTGGCGAGCAGTACTTC.

This clonotype occurred many times. The V and J genes are TRBV24-1 and TRBJ2-3; 11 bases agree with TRBD2. J lost 1 base, V lost 4 bases, and 6 bases had no gene match. The germline CDR1 and CDR2 sequences are KGHDR and SFDVKD. This CDR3 has 17 residues. CDR3 nucleotides: TGTGCCACCAGTGACTTTAGCGGGAGGGCCGGCACAGATACGCAGTATTTT. This translates into CATSDFSGRAGTDTQYF.

This clonotype came up many times. The chain links TRBV5-1 to TRBJ1-1, with D unresolved. This CDR3 comprises 13 residues. Germline CDR1 and CDR2: SGHRS and YFSETQ. Trimming cost V 0 bases and J 5 bases, with 8 bases left between them. The CDR3 DNA reads TGCGCCAGCAGCTTGGATAAGTTGACTGAAGCTTTCTTT. Its protein is CASSLDKLTEAFF.

This clonotype was seen ten or more times. The chain joins TRBV29-1 to TRBJ1-1; no clear D. Trimming stripped 5 bases from V and 4 bases from J, with 20 bases between. This CDR3 has 15 residues. CDR1 is SQVTM, CDR2 ANQGSEA, per germline. CDR3 residues: CSVTRGGERPTEAFF. The CDR3 region has the DNA TGCAGCGTTACCCGCGGTGGGGAGCGGCCCACTGAAGCTTTCTTT. Looking up the rest from reference TRBV29-1 and TRBJ1-1 gives the full variable domain: SAVISQKPSRDICQRGTSLTIQCQVDSQVTMMFWYRQQPGQSLTLIATANQGSEATYESGFVIDKFPISRPNLTFSTLTVSNMSPEDSSIYLCSVTRGGERPTEAFFGQGTRLTVV.

This CDR3 is CASVPGRRQPGPQHF. The CDR3 coding sequence is TGTGCCAGCGTCCCCGGCAGGCGCCAACCCGGGCCCCAGCATTTT. The chain carries TRBV7-9 and TRBJ1-5; D is uncertain. The germline gives CDR1 SEHNR, CDR2 FQNEAQ (reference sequence). The V end was cut by 8 bases, the J end by 9 bases, with 23 bases between. This CDR3 comprises 15 residues. The full variable domain, its missing parts supplied by reference TRBV7-9 and TRBJ1-5, is DTGVSQNPRHKITKRGQNVTFRCDPISEHNRLYWYRQTLGQGPEFLTYFQNEAQLEKSRLLSDRFSAERPKGSFSTLEIQRTEQGDSAMYLCASVPGRRQPGPQHFGDGTRLSIL.

This clonotype was counted many times. The V and J genes are TRBV5-1 and TRBJ2-3; TRBD1 matches 10 bases. V lost 2 bases to trimming and J lost 5 bases; unmatched junction nucleotides: 8. Germline CDR1 reads SGHRS; CDR2 reads YFSETQ. The CDR3 consists of 16 residues. DNA of the CDR3: TGCGCCAGCAGCTTCCGGGACAGGGGTGCGGGAGATACGCAGTATTTT. Translated: CASSFRDRGAGDTQYF.

The chain is built from TRBV7-9 and TRBJ2-4; no reliable D call. CDR1 and CDR2 (germline): SEHNR, FQNEAQ (reference sequence). V was shortened by 4 bases and J by 0 bases, with 7 bases between the two germline ends. This CDR3 is built from 14 residues. The CDR3 protein is CASSSLVAKNIQYF. The CDR3 DNA follows: TGTGCCAGCAGCTCCTTAGTAGCCAAAAACATTCAGTACTTC.

Ten or more counts support this clonotype. V and J are TRBV15 and TRBJ1-1; maybe TRBD1 (6 bases). Germline CDR1 is LNHNV and CDR2 is YYDKDF (reference sequence). The CDR3 length is 14 residues. Trimming removed 0 bases at V and 4 bases at J, with 9 bases between. The CDR3 DNA reads as TGTGCCACCAGCAGAGAAGGGGGTGGCACTGAAGCTTTCTTT. Its translation is CATSREGGGTEAFF.

This clonotype appeared many times. The chain uses TRBV7-2 and TRBJ2-7, with 10 nucleotides matching TRBD2. There are 17 residues in the CDR3. Germline CDR1 SGHTA, CDR2 FQGNSA. The ends lost 5 bases at V and 2 bases at J; junction bases unmatched: 12. The CDR3 reads CASSPSFSSGSPYEQYF. DNA of the CDR3: TGTGCCAGCAGCCCATCCTTCTCTAGCGGGAGCCCCTACGAGCAGTACTTC.

In this sample, this clonotype turned up many times. This chain connects TRBV29-1 to TRBJ2-5; TRBD1 aligns across 8 bases. The trim removed 6 bases at V and 4 bases at J, leaving 7 bases unmatched. The V gene's germline CDR1 is SQVTM and CDR2 ANQGSEA. CDR3 length equals 13 residues. The CDR3 region has the DNA TGCAGCGTCTCCAGGGGGCAGTTAGAGACCCAGTACTTC. It translates to CSVSRGQLETQYF.

Many counts were recorded for this clonotype. The chain carries TRBV19 and TRBJ2-7; perhaps TRBD1 as D (5 bases). The CDR3 totals 14 residues. Germline V lookup: CDR1 LNHDA, CDR2 SQIVND (reference sequence). The V and J ends lost 3 bases and 0 bases respectively, with 9 bases between them. CDR3 nucleotide sequence: TGTGCCAGTAGTATCCAGGGTAGCTCCTACGAGCAGTACTTC. It codes for CASSIQGSSYEQYF.

This clonotype came up many times. The chain couples TRBV12-3 or TRBV12-4 to TRBJ2-3; tentative D call: TRBD1 (5 bases). CDR3 length equals 16 residues. The V end lost 4 bases, the J end lost 3 bases, and 17 bases lay between the germline ends. Here the CDR3 reads CASSSPRGAATDTQYF. The CDR3 bases are TGTGCCAGCAGTTCCCCTAGGGGCGCAGCAACAGATACGCAGTATTTT.

This clonotype showed up many times. The chain couples TRBV12-3 or TRBV12-4 to TRBJ1-6; D unclear. This CDR3 contains 12 residues. V lost 6 bases, J lost 10 bases, and 10 bases lay in between. CDR3 nucleotide sequence: TGTGCCAGCAGAAGAATTGGGTCACCCCTCCACTTT. Residues: CASRRIGSPLHF.

Many counts were recorded for this clonotype. V is TRBV20-1 and J is TRBJ1-2; 7 positions agree with TRBD1. This CDR3 spans 13 amino acids. CDR1 is DFQATT, CDR2 SNEGSKA, per germline (reference sequence). V lost 5 bases to trimming and J lost 4 bases; unmatched junction nucleotides: 7. The CDR3 DNA reads TGCAGTGCTTCGGACAGGTTGGCCTATGGCTACACCTTC. This encodes CSASDRLAYGYTF.

This clonotype was observed at least ten times. The chain links TRBV29-1 to TRBJ2-4; 10 bases align to TRBD1. The CDR3 spans 17 residues. CDR1 is SQVTM and CDR2 is ANQGSEA in the germline V gene. The V gene end was trimmed by 6 bases and the J gene end by 1 base; junction bases not matched to a gene: 12. Written as DNA, the CDR3 is TGCAGCGTGTCCCGGGACAGGGGACCCAACGCCAAAAACATTCAGTACTTC. Its translation is CSVSRDRGPNAKNIQYF.

This clonotype was picked up many times. This chain links TRBV20-1 with TRBJ2-2, with D perhaps matching TRBD2 (5 bases). The V gene lost 0 bases and the J gene lost 6 bases, with 8 bases spanning the gap. The CDR3 has 13 amino acids. The germline V gene encodes CDR1 DFQATT and CDR2 SNEGSKA (reference sequence). The chain's CDR3 is CSAREAAAGELFF. CDR3 in DNA: TGCAGTGCTAGAGAAGCGGCCGCCGGGGAGCTGTTTTTT.

This clonotype has a count of ten or more. This rearrangement joins TRBV6-1 to TRBJ2-7, with a possible D match to TRBD2 (5 bases). Trimming shortened V by 5 bases and J by 3 bases, and 20 bases separated the two germline ends. Germline CDR1 reads MNHNS; CDR2 reads SASEGT. This CDR3 has 16 residues. The CDR3 protein is CASSPYRGGTNYEQYF. CDR3 nucleotide sequence: TGTGCCAGCAGTCCATATCGAGGAGGCACTAACTACGAGCAGTACTTC.

The chain employs TRBV2 and TRBJ2-7; D is ambiguous. Trimming took 4 bases from V and 3 from J, leaving 7 bases between them. The CDR3 is 12 residues long. CDR1 and CDR2 (germline): SNHLY, FYNNEI. In nucleotides, the CDR3 is TGTGCCAGCAGTGTTGGCTTCTACGAGCAGTACTTC. It codes for CASSVGFYEQYF.

This clonotype was observed at least ten times. The gene calls are TRBV7-2 and TRBJ1-1; perhaps TRBD1 as D (5 bases). Deletions cut 3 bases from V and 8 bases from J, with 16 bases between. CDR3 length: 14 amino acids. The germline V gene encodes CDR1 SGHTA and CDR2 FQGNSA. The CDR3 loop reads CASSFPTGGREAFF. In DNA, the CDR3 is TGTGCCAGCAGCTTCCCCACAGGAGGTCGGGAAGCTTTCTTT.

This clonotype was recorded at least ten times. The rearrangement joins TRBV3-1 to TRBJ1-5; a weak D match, TRBD1 (5 bases). V lost 1 base and J lost 7, with 5 bases in between. The CDR3 has 12 residues. Germline assignment: CDR1 LGHDT and CDR2 YNNKEL (reference sequence). The CDR3 spells CASSQAGQPQHF. In DNA form, the CDR3 reads TGTGCCAGCAGCCAAGCAGGGCAGCCCCAGCATTTT. Combining the CDR3 with reference TRBV3-1 and TRBJ1-5 gives the whole variable domain DTAVSQTPKYLVTQMGNDKSIKCEQNLGHDTMYWYKQDSKKFLKIMFSYNNKELIINETVPNRFSPKSPDKAHLNLHINSLELGDSAVYFCASSQAGQPQHFGDGTRLSIL.

The table lists this clonotype with many counts. The gene calls are TRBV20-1 and TRBJ1-1; no clear D. Per germline, CDR1 DFQATT and CDR2 SNEGSKA (reference sequence). This CDR3 is 13 amino acids long. Trimming left V 1 base short and J 3 bases short, with 9 bases between. The CDR3 loop reads CSARGSVDTEAFF. The CDR3 nucleotides read TGCAGTGCTAGAGGTTCCGTCGACACTGAAGCTTTCTTT.

This clonotype was observed at least ten times. The DNA of the CDR3 is TGTGCCATCAGTGAGTCCTCCAGGGAGCGGCAGTACTTC. As protein: CAISESSRERQYF. The genes are TRBV10-3 and TRBJ2-7; D is possibly TRBD1 or TRBD2 (5 bases each). Germline V gene sequence: CDR1 ENHRY, CDR2 SYGVKD. V lost 0 bases and J 9 bases, leaving 12 bases between the germline ends. This CDR3 has 13 amino acids.

There are many counts of this clonotype. This chain connects TRBV20-1 to TRBJ1-1; tentatively, D is TRBD1 (6 bases). V was clipped by 3 bases and J by 0 bases, with 17 bases between them. CDR1 and CDR2 from the germline V gene are DFQATT and SNEGSKA (reference sequence). The CDR3 extends over 16 amino acids. CDR3: CSASWRGRSMNTEAFF. The CDR3 coding sequence is TGCAGTGCTAGTTGGAGGGGGAGATCCATGAACACTGAAGCTTTCTTT.

This clonotype has at least ten counts. The rearrangement links TRBV4-3 to TRBJ2-7; TRBD2 might be the D (5 bases). CDR3 length: 17 amino acids. V lost 0 bases and J lost 0, with 15 bases in between. CDR1 LGHNA and CDR2 YSLEER come from the germline V gene. The CDR3 sequence is CASSQELSGIRSYEQYF. CDR3 nucleotide sequence: TGCGCCAGCAGCCAAGAATTGAGCGGAATTCGCTCCTACGAGCAGTACTTC.

This clonotype was seen ten or more times. V usage is TRBV24-1 and J usage is TRBJ2-1, with TRBD2 matching 12 bases. J lost 10 bases, V lost 0 bases, and 3 bases had no gene match. The CDR3 is 15 amino acids. CDR1 and CDR2 (germline): KGHDR, SFDVKD. CDR3 sequence (DNA): TGTGCCACCAGTGATTTGGGACTAGCGGGACACGAGCAGTTCTTC. Translating gives CATSDLGLAGHEQFF.

This clonotype appeared many times. This chain joins TRBV20-1 and TRBJ1-2; the match to TRBD1 covers 8 bases. This CDR3 comprises 13 residues. V gave up 6 bases and J gave up 6 bases; unmatched junction bases: 9. The germline V gene has CDR1 DFQATT and CDR2 SNEGSKA (reference sequence). CDR3 protein: CSAWDRLTNGYTF. CDR3 DNA: TGCAGTGCCTGGGACAGGCTTACGAATGGCTACACCTTC.

This sequence joins TRBV10-3 and TRBJ2-5; the match to TRBD2 covers 8 bases. The CDR3 totals 13 residues. Germline lookup yields CDR1 ENHRY and CDR2 SYGVKD. J lost 5 bases, V lost 11 bases, and 10 bases had no gene match. The CDR3 loop reads CAVQAGEGETQYF. The CDR3, as DNA: TGTGCCGTACAAGCGGGGGAGGGGGAGACCCAGTACTTC.

This clonotype was detected ten times or more. The chain carries TRBV7-9 and TRBJ2-3, with 7 nucleotides matching TRBD2. This CDR3 comprises 14 residues. The ends lost 2 bases at V and 6 bases at J; junction bases unmatched: 5. Germline assignment: CDR1 SEHNR and CDR2 FQNEAQ (reference sequence). The CDR3 region has the DNA TGTGCCAGCAGCTTAAGGGATAGCGGGGATACGCAGTATTTT. Amino acids: CASSLRDSGDTQYF.

This clonotype was counted ten times or more. The chain has TRBV5-1 and TRBJ1-4; D is uncertain. The CDR3 is made up of 14 amino acids. The germline V and J ends were trimmed by 0 bases and 0 bases, with 3 bases remaining between them. CDR1 and CDR2 (germline): SGHRS, YFSETQ. The CDR3 nucleotides read TGCGCCAGCAGCTTGGAGGCAACTAATGAAAAACTGTTTTTT. Translating gives CASSLEATNEKLFF.

This clonotype occurred many times. The chain has TRBV5-1 and TRBJ2-3; no clear D. V shed 3 bases and J shed 4 bases, with 9 bases lying between them. In germline, CDR1 is SGHRS, CDR2 YFSETQ. There are 13 residues in the CDR3. The CDR3 nucleotides read TGCGCCAGCAGCTCGGACCCAGCAGATACGCAGTATTTT. It yields the protein CASSSDPADTQYF.